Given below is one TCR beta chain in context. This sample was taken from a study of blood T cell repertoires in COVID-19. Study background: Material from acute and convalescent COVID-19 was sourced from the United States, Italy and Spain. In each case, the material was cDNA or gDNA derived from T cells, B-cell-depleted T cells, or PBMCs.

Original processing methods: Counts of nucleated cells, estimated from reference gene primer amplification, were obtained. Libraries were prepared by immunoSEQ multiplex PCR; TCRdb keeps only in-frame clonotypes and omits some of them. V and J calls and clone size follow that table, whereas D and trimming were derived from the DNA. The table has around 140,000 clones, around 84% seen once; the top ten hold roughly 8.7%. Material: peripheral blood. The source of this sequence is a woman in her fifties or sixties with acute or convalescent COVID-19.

The CDR3 DNA is TGTGCCAGTAGTAGCAGGACTAGCGGGGGGTTCCGAGATCTGGGAGATACGCAGTATTTT. Translating gives CASSSRTSGGFRDLGDTQYF. V gene TRBV19 combines with J gene TRBJ2-3; TRBD2 agrees at 14 bases. Losses at the gene ends were 4 bases for V and 5 bases for J; bases not matched to a gene: 17. Germline V gene lookup returns CDR1 LNHDA and CDR2 SQIVND (reference sequence). The CDR3 totals 20 residues.